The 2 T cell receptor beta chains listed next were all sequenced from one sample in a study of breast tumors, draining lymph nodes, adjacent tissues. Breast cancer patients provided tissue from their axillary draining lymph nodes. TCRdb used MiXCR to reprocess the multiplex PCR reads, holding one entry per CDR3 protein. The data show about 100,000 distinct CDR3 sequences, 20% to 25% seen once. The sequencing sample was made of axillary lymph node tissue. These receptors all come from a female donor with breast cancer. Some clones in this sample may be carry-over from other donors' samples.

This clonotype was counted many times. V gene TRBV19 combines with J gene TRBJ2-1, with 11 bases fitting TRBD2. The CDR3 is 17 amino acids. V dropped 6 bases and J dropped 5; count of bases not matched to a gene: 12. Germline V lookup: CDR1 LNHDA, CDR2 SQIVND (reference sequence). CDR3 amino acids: CASSHLRLAGGNNEQFF. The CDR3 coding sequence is TGTGCCAGTAGCCACCTCCGGCTAGCGGGAGGTAACAATGAGCAGTTCTTC.

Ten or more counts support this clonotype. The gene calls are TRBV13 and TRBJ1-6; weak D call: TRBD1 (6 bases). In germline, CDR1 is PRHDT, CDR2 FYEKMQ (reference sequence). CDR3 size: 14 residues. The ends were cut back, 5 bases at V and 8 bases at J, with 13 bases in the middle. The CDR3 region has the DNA TGTGCCAGCAGCACACAGGGCAGGGATTCACCCCTCCACTTT. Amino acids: CASSTQGRDSPLHF.